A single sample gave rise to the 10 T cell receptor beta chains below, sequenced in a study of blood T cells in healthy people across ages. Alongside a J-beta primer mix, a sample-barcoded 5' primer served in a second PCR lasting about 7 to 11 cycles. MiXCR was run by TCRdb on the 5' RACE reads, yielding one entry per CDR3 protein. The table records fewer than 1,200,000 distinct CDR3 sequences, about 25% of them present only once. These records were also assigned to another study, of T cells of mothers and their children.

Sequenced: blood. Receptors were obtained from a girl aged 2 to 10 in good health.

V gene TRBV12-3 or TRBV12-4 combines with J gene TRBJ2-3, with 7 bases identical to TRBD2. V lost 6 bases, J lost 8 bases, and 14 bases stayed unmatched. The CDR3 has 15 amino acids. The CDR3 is CASRMIGREHGTQYF. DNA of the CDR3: TGTGCCAGCAGGATGATAGGGAGGGAGCACGGTACGCAGTATTTT.

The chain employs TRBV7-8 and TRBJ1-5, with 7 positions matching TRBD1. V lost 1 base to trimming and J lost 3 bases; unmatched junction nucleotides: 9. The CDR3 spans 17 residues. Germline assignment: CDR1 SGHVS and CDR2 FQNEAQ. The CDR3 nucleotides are TGTGCCAGCAGCTTAGTGGCTCTCAGGGGGTACAATCAGCCCCAGCATTTT. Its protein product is CASSLVALRGYNQPQHF.

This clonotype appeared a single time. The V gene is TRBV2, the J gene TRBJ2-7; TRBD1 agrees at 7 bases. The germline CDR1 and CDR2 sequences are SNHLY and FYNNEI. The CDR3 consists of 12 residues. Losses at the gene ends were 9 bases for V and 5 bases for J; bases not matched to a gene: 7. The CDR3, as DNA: TGTGCCAGAGAGACAGGGCTTGACGAGCAGTACTTC. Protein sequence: CARETGLDEQYF.

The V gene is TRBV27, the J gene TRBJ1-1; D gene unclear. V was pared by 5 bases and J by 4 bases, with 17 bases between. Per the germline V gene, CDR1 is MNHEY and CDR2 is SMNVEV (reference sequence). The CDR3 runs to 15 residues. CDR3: CASSRTGEEGTEAFF. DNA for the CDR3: TGTGCCAGCAGTCGAACTGGGGAAGAGGGCACTGAAGCTTTCTTT.

CDR3 amino acids: CASSLESPSGVKEQYF. The CDR3 region has the DNA TGTGCCAGCAGCTTAGAATCCCCTAGCGGAGTGAAAGAGCAGTACTTC. This chain links TRBV11-2 with TRBJ2-7; 7 bases map to TRBD2. The V segment lost 0 bases and the J segment 7 bases; nucleotides outside the gene matches: 12. CDR1 and CDR2 from the germline V gene are SGHAT and FQNNGV. The CDR3 has 16 amino acids.

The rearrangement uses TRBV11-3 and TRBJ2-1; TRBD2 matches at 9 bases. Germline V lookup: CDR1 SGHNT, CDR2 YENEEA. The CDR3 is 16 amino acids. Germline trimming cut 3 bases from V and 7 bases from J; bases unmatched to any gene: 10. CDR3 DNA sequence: TGTGCCAGCAGCTTCTGGGGTAGCGGGGGAGCGAATGAGCAGTTCTTC. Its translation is CASSFWGSGGANEQFF.

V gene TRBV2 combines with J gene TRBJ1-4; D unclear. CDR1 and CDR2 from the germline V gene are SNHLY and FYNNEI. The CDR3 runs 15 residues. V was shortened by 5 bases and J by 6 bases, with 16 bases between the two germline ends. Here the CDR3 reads CASSRPVFGDEKLFF. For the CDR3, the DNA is TGTGCCAGCAGTCGTCCGGTGTTTGGGGATGAAAAACTGTTTTTT.

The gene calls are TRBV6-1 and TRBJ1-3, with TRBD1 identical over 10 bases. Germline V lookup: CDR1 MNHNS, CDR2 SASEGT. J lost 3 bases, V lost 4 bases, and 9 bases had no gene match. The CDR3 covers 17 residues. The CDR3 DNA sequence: TGTGCCAGCAGTGGAACCCGGGACAGGGGCTTTGGAAACACCATATATTTT. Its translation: CASSGTRDRGFGNTIYF.

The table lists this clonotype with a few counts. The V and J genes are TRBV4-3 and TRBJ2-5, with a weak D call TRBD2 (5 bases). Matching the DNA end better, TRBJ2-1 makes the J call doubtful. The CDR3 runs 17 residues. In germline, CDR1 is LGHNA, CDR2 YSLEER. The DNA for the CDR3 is TGCGCCAGCAGCCAAGATTTTAGGGAGCCGGTGTATGTTGAGCAGTTCTTC. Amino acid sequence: CASSQDFREPVYVEQFF.

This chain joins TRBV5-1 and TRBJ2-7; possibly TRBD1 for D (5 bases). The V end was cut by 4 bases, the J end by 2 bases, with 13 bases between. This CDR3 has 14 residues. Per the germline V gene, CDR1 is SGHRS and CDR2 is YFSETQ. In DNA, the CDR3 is TGCGCCAGCAGCGGCCCAGGGTCGACCTACGAGCAGTACTTC. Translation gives CASSGPGSTYEQYF.